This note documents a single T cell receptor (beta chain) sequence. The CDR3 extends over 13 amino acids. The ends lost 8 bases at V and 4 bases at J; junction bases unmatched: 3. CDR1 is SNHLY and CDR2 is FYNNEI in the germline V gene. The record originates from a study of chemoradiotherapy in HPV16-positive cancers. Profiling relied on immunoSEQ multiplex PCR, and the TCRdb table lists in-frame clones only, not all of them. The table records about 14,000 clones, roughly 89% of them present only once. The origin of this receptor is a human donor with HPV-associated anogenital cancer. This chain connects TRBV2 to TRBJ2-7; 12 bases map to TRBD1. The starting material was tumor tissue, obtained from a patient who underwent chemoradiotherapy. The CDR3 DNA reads TGTGCCAGCTGGGGACAGGGGGCGTACGAGCAGTACTTC. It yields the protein CASWGQGAYEQYF.